Presented here are 18 T cell receptor beta chains from one specimen sequenced in a study of blood T cells in healthy people across ages. A second PCR, run for 7 to 11 cycles, used a sample-barcoded 5' primer plus a J-beta primer mix. TCRdb re-called the 5' RACE reads with MiXCR, one entry per CDR3 protein. The sample includes around 1,800,000 distinct CDR3 sequences, around 40% of them seen just once. Sequenced: blood. These receptors were collected from a human donor in good health.

The chain employs TRBV30 and TRBJ2-1, with 7 bases that match TRBD2. V gave up 0 bases and J gave up 12 bases; unmatched junction bases: 14. The CDR3 extends over 15 amino acids. CDR1 is GTSNPN and CDR2 is SVGIG in the germline V gene (reference sequence). The CDR3 protein is CAWSVSLADVSGQFF. In nucleotides, the CDR3 is TGTGCCTGGAGTGTTAGTCTAGCGGACGTCAGCGGGCAGTTCTTC.

V usage is TRBV5-5 and J usage is TRBJ1-1; TRBD1 is a possible D gene (5 bases). V was shortened by 0 bases and J by 11 bases, with 11 bases between the two germline ends. Looked up from germline, CDR1 is SGHKS and CDR2 is YYEKEE (reference sequence). There are 12 residues in the CDR3. Written as DNA, the CDR3 is TGTGCCAGCAGCTTGGGGGGACCATCGGCTTTCTTT. Protein sequence: CASSLGGPSAFF.

V is TRBV6-5 and J is TRBJ1-2; D is unclear. Germline V gene sequence: CDR1 MNHEY, CDR2 SVGAGI. The CDR3 covers 13 residues. Trimming removed 8 bases from V and 4 bases from J, with 14 bases in between. The CDR3: CASGTVGGYGYTF. CDR3 DNA: TGTGCCAGCGGTACGGTTGGCGGCTATGGCTACACCTTC.

The chain couples TRBV20-1 to TRBJ2-4; D uncertain. The germline gives CDR1 DFQATT, CDR2 SNEGSKA (reference sequence). V was trimmed by 6 bases and J by 0 bases, leaving 12 bases between them. CDR3 length: 14 amino acids. The CDR3 sequence: CSADDDPAKNIQYF. CDR3 coding DNA: TGCAGTGCAGACGACGACCCAGCCAAAAACATTCAGTACTTC.

The chain links TRBV12-3 or TRBV12-4 to TRBJ1-1; D not certain. CDR3 size: 15 residues. V lost 1 base to trimming and J lost 4 bases, with 13 bases between them. CDR3 region: CASSLGLAASTEAFF. Written as DNA, the CDR3 is TGTGCCAGCAGTTTAGGATTAGCAGCCTCCACTGAAGCTTTCTTT.

CDR3 sequence reads: CSARRPAVTSYEQYF. CDR3 coding DNA: TGCAGTGCTAGGCGGCCAGCCGTGACCTCCTACGAGCAGTACTTC. The chain has TRBV20-1 and TRBJ2-7; D gene uncertain. This CDR3 region has 15 residues. Deletions cut 3 bases from V and 0 bases from J, with 15 bases between. Germline values: CDR1 DFQATT, CDR2 SNEGSKA (reference sequence).

V usage is TRBV20-1 and J usage is TRBJ2-7; TRBD1 matches at 7 bases. Germline lookup yields CDR1 DFQATT and CDR2 SNEGSKA (reference sequence). The CDR3 consists of 14 residues. The J segment lost 1 base and the V segment lost 6 bases, leaving 9 bases of the junction unmatched. The CDR3 region is CSANLDRASYEQYF. The CDR3 region has the DNA TGCAGTGCCAACCTTGACAGGGCTTCCTACGAGCAGTACTTC.

In this sample, this clonotype turned up a few times. The CDR3 spells CASSPGQGVNEQFF. For the CDR3, the DNA is TGTGCCAGCAGTCCGGGACAGGGTGTCAATGAGCAGTTCTTC. V and J are TRBV2 and TRBJ2-1, with 9 positions matching TRBD1. Germline assignment: CDR1 SNHLY and CDR2 FYNNEI. The J segment lost 6 bases and the V segment lost 5 bases, leaving 5 bases of the junction unmatched. This CDR3 contains 14 residues.

CDR3 residues: CASSSQGSASNEKLFF. The CDR3 nucleotides are TGTGCCAGCAGCTCACAGGGGTCGGCCTCTAATGAAAAACTGTTTTTT. This chain connects TRBV7-3 to TRBJ1-4, with TRBD1 matching over 7 bases. The V segment lost 4 bases and the J segment 3 bases; nucleotides outside the gene matches: 8. Germline V gene lookup returns CDR1 SGHTA and CDR2 FQGTGA. The CDR3 is 16 residues long.

This clonotype was counted a few times. This chain connects TRBV9 to TRBJ2-2; D remains unclear. Trimming pared 4 bases from V and 5 bases from J, leaving 18 bases between. The CDR3 loop spans 16 amino acids. The germline CDR1 and CDR2 sequences are SGDLS and YYNGEE. The CDR3 loop is CASSPRTGRATGELFF. The CDR3 DNA follows: TGTGCCAGCAGCCCGCGAACGGGTAGGGCGACCGGGGAGCTGTTTTTT.

This clonotype has a handful of counts. The chain carries TRBV6-2 or TRBV6-3 and TRBJ2-3; the match to TRBD2 covers 10 bases. The V and J ends lost 5 bases and 1 base, in that order; junction bases with no gene match: 12. The CDR3 contains 18 residues. CDR1 and CDR2 from the germline V gene are MNHEY and SVGEGT. CDR3 sequence: CASSMGLAGVSRTDTQYF. The DNA for the CDR3 is TGTGCCAGCAGTATGGGTCTAGCGGGGGTGTCCCGCACAGATACGCAGTATTTT.

V usage is TRBV29-1 and J usage is TRBJ2-5; D gene ambiguous. The last part of the DNA fits TRBJ2-7 better; the J call may be wrong. In germline, CDR1 is SQVTM, CDR2 ANQGSEA. The CDR3 sequence is 13 residues long. CDR3 coding DNA: TGCAGCGTTGAAATCACGAAACCCTACGAGCAGTACTTC. Translation: CSVEITKPYEQYF.

This sequence joins TRBV5-1 and TRBJ1-2; a weak D match, TRBD1 (5 bases). In germline, CDR1 is SGHRS, CDR2 YFSETQ. The V gene lost 4 bases and the J gene lost 4 bases, with 14 bases spanning the gap. This CDR3 region has 14 residues. DNA of the CDR3: TGCGCCAGCAGCCTTGTCAGGGAAAGCTATGGCTACACCTTC. Protein: CASSLVRESYGYTF.

The chain is built from TRBV20-1 and TRBJ2-3; TRBD2 matches at 9 bases. This CDR3 has 14 amino acids. Unmatched junction bases numbered 5, after V lost 6 bases and J lost 1 base. Germline V gene data show CDR1 as DFQATT and CDR2 as SNEGSKA (reference sequence). The CDR3, as DNA: TGCAGTGCCCCGATAGCGGGGGGCACAGATACGCAGTATTTT. Translated, it gives CSAPIAGGTDTQYF.

The V gene is TRBV29-1, the J gene TRBJ2-7, with D possibly TRBD2 on 6 matching bases. Trimming removed 6 bases from V and 6 bases from J, with 21 bases in between. Germline assignment: CDR1 SQVTM and CDR2 ANQGSEA. The CDR3 sequence is 14 residues long. The CDR3 region has the DNA TGCAGCGTCGCCCCCTCGGGGGTTCGGGGCGAGCAGTACTTC. Translating it yields CSVAPSGVRGEQYF.

This sequence joins TRBV10-3 and TRBJ2-4, with TRBD2 as a possible D gene (5 bases). TRBJ2-7 explains the end of the DNA better; the J call may be wrong. Germline CDR1 and CDR2: ENHRY and SYGVKD. There are 12 residues in the CDR3. CDR3 amino acids: CATEKGDYEQYF. CDR3 nucleotide sequence: TGTGCCACCGAAAAGGGAGACTACGAGCAGTACTTC.

The gene calls are TRBV15 and TRBJ2-1; 12 bases agree with TRBD2. The V and J ends lost 1 base and 7 bases, in that order; junction bases with no gene match: 14. Germline V gene data show CDR1 as LNHNV and CDR2 as YYDKDF (reference sequence). The CDR3 extends over 19 amino acids. CDR3 residues: CATSRGSASGGAMVNEQFF. The CDR3 region has the DNA TGTGCCACCAGCAGAGGCTCGGCTAGCGGGGGGGCCATGGTGAATGAGCAGTTCTTC.

The V and J genes are TRBV29-1 and TRBJ2-6; D is perhaps TRBD1 or TRBD2 (5 bases each). The CDR3 totals 16 residues. Between the trimmed V and J ends, which lost 3 bases and 1 base, there was a span of 13 bases. The germline V gene has CDR1 SQVTM and CDR2 ANQGSEA. CDR3 DNA sequence: TGCAGCGTTGAGAGGGACCATGATTCTGGGGCCAACGTCCTGACTTTC. Amino acids: CSVERDHDSGANVLTF.